This T cell receptor (beta chain) was recovered during a study of cytomegalovirus exposure and HLA in healthy donors. Both 60 Vbeta primers and 13 Jbeta primers went into the PCR. TCRdb's copy holds only in-frame clones and misses some; the assay was immunoSEQ multiplex PCR. This sample has just over 150,000 clones, with roughly 80% found just once. The CDR3 is 15 residues long. Unmatched junction bases numbered 11, after V lost 5 bases and J lost 7 bases. Germline V gene data show CDR1 as MNHNS and CDR2 as SASEGT. Material for sequencing was PBMCs. This chain uses TRBV6-1 with TRBJ1-5; TRBD1 agrees at 7 bases. This clonotype was sampled from a female donor in good health and CMV-seronegative. Here the CDR3 reads CASSRLGGRGQPQHF. CDR3 DNA sequence: TGTGCCAGCAGTCGTCTGGGAGGCAGGGGGCAGCCCCAGCATTTT.